The entry that follows covers one TCR beta chain sequence. This clone was seen once. Its antigen is currently not known. No base quality information exists; no much larger clone differs at one position. These data come from a study of cytomegalovirus exposure and HLA in healthy donors (TCRdb year 2017). For the study in its entirety: An earlier analysis of several hundred of the donors reported 276 Gb of sequence data and 117 million unique TCR beta sequences obtained from about 180 million T cells. Approximately 310 gigabases of sequencing data and around 90 million unique TCR sequences made up an early release that covered approximately 650 HLA-typed donors. Of the approximately 370 genotyped donors, 81% were placed in the genetic ancestry cluster associated with self-reported Caucasian donors. The aim of the study was to test whether cataloging public T cell receptors could identify signatures of past pathogen exposure. Using immunosequencing, the study profiled T cell repertoires from about 650 subjects and related those repertoires to cytomegalovirus serostatus. Besides the first cohort of roughly 700 subjects, a separate validation cohort made up of about 120 different subjects was used. High-throughput TCR immunosequencing, statistical association of individual TCRs with disease status, and machine learning were combined to predict cytomegalovirus infection status. To study patterns of TCR occurrence, a later analysis re-analyzed previously published TCR beta repertoires from around 700 donors and added high-resolution HLA genotyping. In the later analysis, no new phenotypic data were used to find candidate immune exposures; instead, reliance was placed on TCR beta sequences and their occurrence across donors. To decide whether each TCR beta V gene segment behaved as functional or pseudogenic, an earlier analysis of over 500 of the donors relied on high-throughput TCR beta sequencing. Donor age, sex, ethnicity and CMV serostatus were compiled together with the repertoire data. A later genetic analysis used genome-wide SNP genotypes for about 55% of the 666 donors, treating that subset as a discovery cohort. Every repertoire in the discovery cohort had been generated on one and the same sequencing platform. Class I and class II HLA loci were covered by the typing at four-digit resolution. Typing coverage varied by locus: roughly 620-630 donors for A, B, C, DRB1 and DQB1; 522 for DQA1; approximately 570 for DPA1; 400 to 480 for DPB1. A few DR-DQ haplotypes were treated as single units for association and clustering because of strong linkage in the cohort. On average, approximately 250,000 unique TCR beta nucleotide sequences were sequenced per donor among 398 genotyped donors of the cohort, with around 19% of those sequences being non-productive.

Library preparation was by the immunoSEQ multiplex PCR assay. For the multiplex PCR, a mixture combining 60 forward primers for TCR Vbeta segments and 13 reverse primers for TCR Jbeta segments was used. The CDR3 region of rearranged TCR beta genes was amplified from genomic DNA by a multiplex PCR assay. The Illumina HiSeq System was used to sequence the amplified TCR beta libraries as 87-base-pair reads. Per the authors' processing: A later analysis counted approximately 84 million unique TCR beta chains across the 600 to 850 repertoires, and around 9.9 million of these chains were shared by at least two donors. A nearest-neighbor algorithm error-corrected the raw reads and collapsed the reads into unique sequences, merging closely related sequences to remove PCR and sequencing errors. Alignment of CDR3 sequences to IMGT reference sequences was used to assign V, D and J gene segments. For a sequence to be retained, a match of at least six nucleotides to both a V gene segment and a J gene segment was required. Rearrangements were called productive when the CDR3 lacked stop codons and stayed in frame with V and J; all others were non-productive. CDR3 was defined by IMGT convention, running from the second conserved V-encoded cysteine to the conserved J-encoded phenylalanine. The earlier analysis of about 590 of the donors excluded sequences that lacked an unambiguous match to a single V gene segment. An earlier analysis of approximately 590 of the donors called V segments functional above 56.7% productive rearrangements and segregating when the between-donor standard deviation exceeded 5%. A statistical classification framework was built for diagnosing cytomegalovirus status from the catalog of TCR beta chain sequences. A later analysis assigned V and J genes by comparing TCR nucleotide sequences with IMGT/GENE-DB human TR gene sequences. In a later analysis, CDR3 sequences and most-parsimonious VDJ recombination scenarios were assigned using the TCRdist pipeline. In a later analysis, every TCR beta chain was defined by the combination of its CDR3 amino acid sequence and its V-gene family, and reads without a unique V-gene family were dropped. A later analysis removed 550 to 650 highly shared, low-generation-probability nucleotide sequences to deal with suspected cross-contamination and a sequencing artifact. For each public chain, a later analysis derived a clonal expansion index from normalized ranks of inferred template counts within each repertoire. In a later analysis, generation probabilities were computed with a VDJ recombination model fitted to out-of-frame rearrangements, and the resulting probabilities were checked against IGoR. A later analysis scored TCR-TCR, TCR-HLA and TCR-CMV co-occurrence with hypergeometric tests, applying a repertoire-size bias correction to TCR pairs. False discovery rates were estimated in a later analysis by permuting HLA or CMV assignments 20 times. In a later analysis, co-occurring TCRs were grouped using DBSCAN, with TCRdist sequence similarity added in when clustering inside HLA-allele-positive subsets. For co-occurrence clustering, repertoires with fewer than 30,000 or more than 120,000 public chains were excluded, along with about five repertoires with anomalous nucleotide sharing. Drawn from immuneACCESS, this table holds only the in-frame rearrangements with V and J called that TCRdb kept. Clones are partly lost; checked studies trace under half to an unresolved V gene and leave the rest unexplained. Clone size and V and J calls were adopted from that table, with D and trimming inferred from the DNA. This sample is represented by about 160,000 clones; approximately 75% of them were singletons. Of the sample, about 3.8% is held by the ten largest clones.

The cohort consisted of some 670 healthy bone marrow donors. All cohort members were sampled while nominally healthy, although unrecorded immune exposures were likely present. The donor tested CMV seropositive, placing the donor among the 250 to 350 seropositive members of the cohort. A peripheral blood sample was provided by each donor, and peripheral blood mononuclear cells were used for TCR beta sequencing. The Qiagen DNeasy Blood Extraction Kit was used to extract genomic DNA from the blood cell samples. The CDR3, cysteine through phenylalanine, is 14 amino acids long. Of the read, only the CDR3 DNA is kept; its 42 bases are in frame from base 1. After removal of 1 base from V and 5 bases from J, the junction retains 5 bases not matched to a gene. CDR1 GTSNPN and CDR2 SVGIG are derived from the germline V gene (reference sequence). Study-wide conclusions, independent of this receptor: Most TCR sequences were seen in very few donors, while some public TCRs were found in many individuals. Several of the top co-occurrence clusters appeared to be linked to parvovirus B19, influenza, CMV and Epstein-Barr virus, according to a later analysis. In a later genetic analysis, a missense DCLRE1C variant was associated with V-gene and J-gene trimming of TCR beta chains, and the association was replicated in an independent cohort. A further reported finding was that TCR beta sequences accurately predicted the HLA-A and HLA-B alleles for most subjects in the first cohort. Because counts were too low, fewer than 20 rarely observed V segments, including chromosome 9 orphons, were excluded from the earlier analysis of 587 of the donors. The authors suggested that the approach could potentially be extended to other disease states and immunological phenotypes. The 87-base-pair reads could not distinguish some IMGT-functional V segments, including TRBV6-2 and TRBV6-3, so those segments were excluded. Correlated functional status among segregating V segments might be attributable to linkage disequilibrium, but an unknown experimental factor could not be ruled out. When HLA alleles, especially DR and DQ, strongly co-occurred, TCR associations were difficult to assign to individual alleles. In an earlier analysis of approximately 590 of the donors, most TCR beta V segments were observed in productive rearrangements about 87% or about 30% of the time, broadly matching IMGT annotations. Most CMV-associated TCR beta chains appeared to be HLA-restricted in a later analysis, and the HLA associations seemed to be driven largely by CMV exposure. A later analysis found that HLA-associated TCR beta chains were more clonally expanded and had lower generation probabilities than equally common non-associated chains. The study listed 150 to 200 TCR beta chains as associated with cytomegalovirus. Because HLA typing was unavailable for some donors at each locus, only the typed subset was used in association tests. The cohort was sequenced for TCR beta chains only, and without alpha or paired-chain data the features that could be detected were limited. Specific HLA alleles were associated with around 18,000 TCR beta sequences at a false discovery rate of 0.05 in a later analysis. According to a later analysis, TCR association rates differed among HLA loci, with DRB1 alleles showing the most associated TCRs and HLA-C alleles showing the fewest. CMV serostatus was the only immune exposure information available for the cohort. In both the original and validation cohorts, the classifier was reported to diagnose cytomegalovirus status with high specificity and sensitivity. Compared with the 666-donor mean, donors in an Asian-associated ancestry cluster had fewer N-insertions in productive TCRs, according to a later genetic analysis. In vitro tests confirmed that a few of the cytomegalovirus-associated TCR beta chains recognize cytomegalovirus antigens. Presence/absence analyses assumed roughly uniform sequencing depth across donors, an assumption that may not hold. The sequencing pipeline was judged likely to have produced a cluster of highly shared sequence variants as a technical artifact.

The sample consisted of PBMCs. This chain is built from TRBV30 and TRBJ1-1, with 9 junctional bases fitting TRBD1. The sequence came from a man aged 30 to 45 in good health and CMV-seropositive. The DNA reads TGTGCCTGGAGTGGACAGGGGGGAGGGACTGAAGCTTTCTTT. Its product reads: CAWSGQGGGTEAFF.